Below, one TCR beta chain is given with its context. This specimen comes from a study of technical replicates of blood from a handful of donors. V lost 2 bases and J lost 5, with 10 bases in between. This CDR3 region has 13 residues. CDR1 and CDR2 from the germline V gene are SGHRS and YFSETQ. Using immunoSEQ multiplex PCR, the repertoire was profiled, and TCRdb retains in-frame clones only, with some absent. Of roughly 93,000 clones in the sample, 90% to 96% were seen once. Sequenced: T cells isolated from PBMCs. This TCR was sampled from a human donor in good health. The gene calls are TRBV5-1 and TRBJ2-5; weak D call: TRBD2 (6 bases). CDR3 amino acids: CASSFSGRETQYF. The CDR3 region has the DNA TGCGCCAGCAGCTTTAGCGGCCGGGAGACCCAGTACTTC. Full variable domain (rest looked up from reference TRBV5-1 and TRBJ2-5): KAGVTQTPRYLIKTRGQQVTLSCSPISGHRSVSWYQQTPGQGLQFLFEYFSETQRNKGNFPGRFSGRQFSNSRSEMNVSTLELGDSALYLCASSFSGRETQYFGPGTRLLVL.